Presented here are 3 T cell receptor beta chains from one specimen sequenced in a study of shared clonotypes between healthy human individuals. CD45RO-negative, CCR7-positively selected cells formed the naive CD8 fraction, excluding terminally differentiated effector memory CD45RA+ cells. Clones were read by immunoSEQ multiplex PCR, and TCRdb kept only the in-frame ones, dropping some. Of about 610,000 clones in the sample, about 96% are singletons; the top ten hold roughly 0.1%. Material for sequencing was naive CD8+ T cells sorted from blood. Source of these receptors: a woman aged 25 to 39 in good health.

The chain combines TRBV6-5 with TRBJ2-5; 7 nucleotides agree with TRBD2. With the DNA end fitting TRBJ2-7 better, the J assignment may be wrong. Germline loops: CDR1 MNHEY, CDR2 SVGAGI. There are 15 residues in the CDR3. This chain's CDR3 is CASSRTSDLSYEQYF. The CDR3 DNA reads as TGTGCCAGCAGCCGTACTAGCGATCTCTCCTACGAGCAGTACTTC.

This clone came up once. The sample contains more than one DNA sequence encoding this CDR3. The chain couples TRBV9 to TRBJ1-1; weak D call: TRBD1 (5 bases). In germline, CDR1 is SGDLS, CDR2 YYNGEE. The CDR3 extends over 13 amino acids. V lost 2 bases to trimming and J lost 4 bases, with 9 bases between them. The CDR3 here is CASSVGGSTEAFF. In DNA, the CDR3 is TGTGCCAGCAGCGTTGGGGGGAGCACTGAAGCTTTCTTT.

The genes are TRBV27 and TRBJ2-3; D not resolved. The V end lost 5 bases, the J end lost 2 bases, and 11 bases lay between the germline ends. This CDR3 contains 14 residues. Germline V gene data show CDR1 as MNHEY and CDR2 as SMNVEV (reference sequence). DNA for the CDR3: TGTGCCAGCAGTCCTCAGCAATTCACAGATACGCAGTATTTT. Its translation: CASSPQQFTDTQYF.